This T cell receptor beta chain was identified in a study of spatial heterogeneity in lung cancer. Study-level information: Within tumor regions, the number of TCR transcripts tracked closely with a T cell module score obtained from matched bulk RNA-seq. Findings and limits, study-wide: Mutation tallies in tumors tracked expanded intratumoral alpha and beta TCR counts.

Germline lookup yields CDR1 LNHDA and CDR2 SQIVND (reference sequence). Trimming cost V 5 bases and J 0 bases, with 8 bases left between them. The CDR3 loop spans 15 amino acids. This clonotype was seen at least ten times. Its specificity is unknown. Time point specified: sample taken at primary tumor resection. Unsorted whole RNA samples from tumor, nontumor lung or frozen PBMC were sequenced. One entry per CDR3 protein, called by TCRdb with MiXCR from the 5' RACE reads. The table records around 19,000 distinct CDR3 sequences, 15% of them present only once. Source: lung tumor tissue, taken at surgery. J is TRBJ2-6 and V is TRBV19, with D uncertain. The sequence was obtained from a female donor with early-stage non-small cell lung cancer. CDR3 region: CASSFLDSGANVLTF. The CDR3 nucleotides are TGTGCCAGTAGTTTTCTGGACTCTGGGGCCAACGTCCTGACTTTC.